Listed below are T cell receptor beta chains from one sample, sequenced in a study of neurological immune-mediated disorders. TCRdb reprocessed the 5' RACE reads with MiXCR, giving one entry per CDR3 protein. This table holds fewer than 45,000 distinct CDR3 sequences, around 6% found once. Sequencing used CD4+ T cells from blood. These receptor sequences come from a woman aged 40 to 49 in good health. CDR3s include the opening cysteine and the closing phenylalanine or tryptophan. The order of the fields is clone size, J gene, V gene, D gene, CDR3 protein, CDR3 DNA. A D gene is named only where the DNA matches it firmly. The listing skips clone size in some rows; elsewhere it reads once, few, many or a size class.

>many|TRBJ1-1|TRBV5-1|TRBD1
CASSWTTGTVNTEAFF
TGCGCCAGCAGCTGGACGACCGGGACAGTAAACACTGAAGCTTTCTTT
>many|TRBJ2-5|TRBV5-5|TRBD2
CASRRLAAETQYF
TGTGCCAGCAGGAGACTAGCAGCAGAGACCCAGTACTTC
>many|TRBJ2-7|TRBV29-1|.
CSVVTRTYEQYF
TGCAGCGTAGTCACAAGGACCTACGAGCAGTACTTC
>many|TRBJ2-1|TRBV12-3/TRBV12-4|TRBD1
CASSPRDRGLSYNEQFF
TGTGCCAGCAGTCCTAGGGACAGGGGCCTCTCCTACAATGAGCAGTTCTTC
>many|TRBJ2-7|TRBV11-2|TRBD2
CASSSRSGIYEQYF
TGTGCCAGCAGCTCAAGGAGCGGGATCTACGAGCAGTACTTC
>many|TRBJ2-3|TRBV28|TRBD1
CASSLIGTATDTQYF
TGTGCCAGCAGTTTAATAGGGACAGCAACAGATACGCAGTATTTT
>many|TRBJ2-2|TRBV20-1|.
CSARATRNTGELFF
TGCAGTGCTAGAGCAACTAGGAACACCGGGGAGCTGTTTTTT
>many|TRBJ1-1|TRBV3-1|.
CASSDAGEAFF
TGTGCCAGCAGTGACGCGGGGGAAGCTTTCTTT
>many|TRBJ2-7|TRBV27|TRBD2
CASSPGLVGNEQYF
TGTGCCAGCAGCCCAGGACTAGTTGGTAACGAGCAGTACTTC
>many|TRBJ2-5|TRBV18|.
CASSPNGASQETQYF
TGTGCCAGCTCACCAAACGGGGCCAGTCAAGAGACCCAGTACTTC
>many|TRBJ2-7|TRBV6-5|.
CASRPQGGPYEQYF
TGTGCCAGCCGACCCCAGGGGGGGCCCTACGAGCAGTACTTC
>many|TRBJ2-3|TRBV20-1|.
CSARRSLDTDTQYF
TGCAGTGCTAGGAGAAGCTTAGACACAGATACGCAGTATTTT
>.|TRBJ2-3|TRBV5-5|.
CASSWSLPDTQYF
TGTGCCAGCAGCTGGTCCCTACCAGATACGCAGTATTTT
>many|TRBJ2-2|TRBV20-1|.
CSADVRNTGELFF
TGCAGTGCAGACGTCCGGAACACCGGGGAGCTGTTTTTT
>many|TRBJ2-1|TRBV7-6|.
CASSLVGARDYEQFF
TGTGCCAGCAGCTTAGTGGGGGCGCGGGACTATGAGCAGTTCTTC
>few|TRBJ2-1|TRBV5-1|.
CASSPGDLGNEQFF
TGCGCCAGCAGCCCAGGGGACCTGGGGAATGAGCAGTTCTTC
>many|TRBJ2-7|TRBV6-4|.
CASSDDPLGALSYEQYF
TGTGCCAGCAGTGACGACCCCCTAGGGGCCCTCTCCTACGAGCAGTACTTC
>many|TRBJ2-5|TRBV7-9|TRBD2
CASSLASSGSETQYF
TGTGCCAGCAGCTTAGCGTCTAGCGGGAGTGAGACCCAGTACTTC
>many|TRBJ2-5|TRBV12-3/TRBV12-4|.
CASSPRGADYLQETQYF
TGTGCCAGCAGTCCCCGGGGGGCTGATTATCTACAAGAGACCCAGTACTTC
>.|TRBJ2-7|TRBV12-2|.
CAGDERGKGAYEQYF
TGTGCAGGGGATGAGCGCGGGAAGGGGGCCTACGAGCAGTACTTC
>many|TRBJ2-4|TRBV7-8|.
CASSLGRAWAKNIQYF
TGTGCCAGCAGCTTAGGCAGGGCATGGGCCAAAAACATTCAGTACTTC
>many|TRBJ2-3|TRBV7-3|TRBD2
CASATGRADTQYF
TGTGCCAGCGCCACCGGGAGGGCAGATACGCAGTATTTT
>many|TRBJ2-1|TRBV4-1|TRBD2
CASSQGGLAGGHISYNEQFF
TGCGCCAGCAGCCAAGGTGGGCTAGCGGGAGGGCATATCTCCTACAATGAGCAGTTCTTC
>many|TRBJ2-7|TRBV5-1|.
CASSQGGGGVEQYF
TGCGCCAGCAGCCAAGGTGGGGGAGGCGTTGAGCAGTACTTC
>many|TRBJ2-1|TRBV3-1|TRBD2
CASSHSLAGGNEQFF
TGTGCCAGCAGCCACTCACTAGCGGGAGGGAATGAGCAGTTCTTC
>many|TRBJ2-3|TRBV20-1|.
CSARDVWRDSTDTQYF
TGCAGTGCTAGAGATGTATGGCGGGATAGCACAGATACGCAGTATTTT
>many|TRBJ2-1|TRBV20-1|TRBD2
CSARLAGLYNEQFF
TGCAGTGCCCGCCTAGCGGGATTGTACAATGAGCAGTTCTTC
>many|TRBJ2-1|TRBV20-1|TRBD1
CSLRQGAQINEQFF
TGCAGCCTCCGACAGGGGGCGCAGATCAATGAGCAGTTCTTC
>many|TRBJ2-1|TRBV20-1|.
CSARDPGARPPHVNEQFF
TGCAGTGCTAGAGATCCTGGGGCCCGACCCCCCCATGTCAATGAGCAGTTCTTC
>many|TRBJ2-3|TRBV12-3/TRBV12-4|.
CASSLNGKADTQYF
TGTGCCAGCAGTTTAAACGGGAAGGCAGATACGCAGTATTTT
>.|TRBJ1-4|TRBV6-5|.
CASNTGSTNEKLFF
TGTGCCAGCAACACCGGGTCAACTAATGAAAAACTGTTTTTT
>.|TRBJ2-5|TRBV7-9|TRBD2
CASSFAGRGETQYF
TGTGCCAGCAGCTTCGCCGGGAGGGGAGAGACCCAGTACTTC
>many|TRBJ2-7|TRBV7-2|.
CASSPRGPPSGGEQYF
TGTGCCAGCAGCCCCAGGGGTCCCCCCTCTGGGGGCGAGCAGTACTTC
>many|TRBJ1-5|TRBV6-5|TRBD1
CASSDRDRGLNQPQHF
TGTGCCAGCAGCGACCGGGACAGGGGGCTCAATCAGCCCCAGCATTTT
>many|TRBJ2-7|TRBV20-1|.
CSAYRDQGIHEQYF
TGCAGTGCTTACCGGGACCAAGGAATCCACGAGCAGTACTTC
>many|TRBJ1-1|TRBV11-2|.
CASSLSSSYTEAFF
TGTGCCAGCAGCTTATCATCCAGCTACACTGAAGCTTTCTTT
>many|TRBJ1-5|TRBV2|.
CASSENGNSNQPQHF
TGTGCCAGCAGTGAAAATGGGAATAGCAATCAGCCCCAGCATTTT
>many|TRBJ1-5|TRBV19|.
CASSKGGSQHF
TGTGCCAGTAGTAAAGGGGGGTCCCAGCATTTT
>many|TRBJ1-1|TRBV9|.
CASSVDQGQNTEAFF
TGTGCCAGCAGCGTCGATCAAGGGCAGAACACTGAAGCTTTCTTT
>many|TRBJ2-7|TRBV15|TRBD1
CATSQQGKVNEQYF
TGTGCCACCAGCCAACAGGGGAAAGTCAACGAGCAGTACTTC
>many|TRBJ2-1|TRBV6-6|.
CASSREPKPLASEQFF
TGTGCCAGCAGTAGGGAGCCAAAACCTCTAGCTAGTGAGCAGTTCTTC
>many|TRBJ2-3|TRBV9|.
CASRDGPAGDTQYF
TGTGCCAGCAGGGATGGACCCGCGGGAGATACGCAGTATTTT
>many|TRBJ2-7|TRBV7-9|TRBD2
CASSLRLAGGRYEQYF
TGTGCCAGCAGCTTAAGACTAGCGGGAGGACGATACGAGCAGTACTTC
>many|TRBJ2-7|TRBV7-2|.
CASSTPSSYEQYF
TGTGCCAGCAGCACCCCGAGCAGCTACGAGCAGTACTTC
>many|TRBJ2-6|TRBV6-2/TRBV6-3|.
CASSYSDRQPGANVLTF
TGTGCCAGCAGTTACTCTGACAGGCAGCCTGGGGCCAACGTCCTGACTTTC
>many|TRBJ1-3|TRBV30|.
CAWSPGQPGNTIYF
TGTGCCTGGAGCCCGGGACAACCAGGAAACACCATATATTTT
>many|TRBJ1-4|TRBV20-1|.
CSASGRLNEKLFF
TGCAGTGCTAGCGGCAGACTAAATGAAAAACTGTTTTTT
>many|TRBJ2-3|TRBV7-9|.
CASSLMSTDTQYF
TGTGCCAGCAGCTTAATGAGTACAGATACGCAGTATTTT